Listed here is a single T cell receptor beta chain. This clone is assessed as medium-sized (0.01 to 0.1%). The specificity of this receptor is unknown. Within one base of it there is no much larger clone, and no base qualities were kept. The sample belongs to a study of cytomegalovirus exposure and HLA in healthy donors (dated 2017 in TCRdb). Notes on the research overall: An earlier analysis of approximately 640 of the donors reported approximately 300 Gb of sequence data and 100 million to 140 million unique TCR beta sequences from about 179 million T cells. Among roughly 400 genotyped donors of the cohort, an average of about 240,000 unique TCR beta nucleotide sequences was sequenced per donor, of which 15% to 20% were non-productive. Among the approximately 430 genotyped donors, around 79% belonged to the genetic ancestry cluster associated with self-reported Caucasian donors. In an earlier analysis of several hundred of the donors, high-throughput TCR beta sequencing was used to judge whether each TCR beta V gene segment behaved as functional or pseudogenic. The study combined high-throughput TCR immunosequencing, statistical association of individual TCRs with disease status, and machine learning to predict cytomegalovirus infection status. A later analysis re-analyzed previously published TCR beta repertoires from 650 to 800 donors and added high-resolution HLA genotyping to study TCR occurrence patterns. Class I and class II HLA loci were covered by the typing at four-digit resolution. All discovery cohort repertoires had been generated using a single sequencing platform. Typing coverage varied by locus: roughly 629-630 donors for A, B, C, DRB1 and DQB1; roughly 510 for DQA1; over 600 for DPA1; approximately 470 for DPB1. The study aimed to test whether cataloging public T cell receptors could reveal signatures of past pathogen exposure. In addition to the first cohort of around 670 subjects, a separate validation cohort of approximately 110 different subjects was used. The later analysis used no new phenotypic data to find candidate immune exposures, relying instead on TCR beta sequences and their occurrence across donors. Genome-wide SNP genotypes for about 55% of the roughly 670 donors were used in a later genetic analysis, which treated that subset as a discovery cohort. The study used immunosequencing to profile the T cell repertoires of approximately 640 subjects and linked those repertoires to cytomegalovirus serostatus. Roughly 300 gigabases of sequencing data and approximately 80 million unique TCR sequences were included in an early release covering around 650 HLA-typed donors. About five DR-DQ haplotypes were treated as single units for association and clustering because of strong linkage in the cohort. Donor age, sex, ethnicity and CMV serostatus were compiled together with the repertoire data.

Study-level results and caveats: A cluster of highly shared sequence variants was judged likely to be a technical artifact of the sequencing pipeline. This cohort had only TCR beta chains sequenced, and the lack of alpha or paired-chain data limited which features could be detected. The authors suggested that the approach could potentially be extended to other disease states and immunological phenotypes. A further reported finding was that TCR beta sequences accurately predicted the HLA-A and HLA-B alleles for most subjects in the first cohort. In an earlier analysis of several hundred of the donors, most TCR beta V segments were observed in productive rearrangements about 87% or about 30% of the time, broadly matching IMGT annotations. CMV serostatus was the only immune exposure information available for the cohort. HLA typing was unavailable for some donors at each locus, so association tests used only the typed subset. Correlated functional status among segregating V segments might reflect linkage disequilibrium, but an unknown experimental factor could not be ruled out. A total of 150 or so TCR beta chains were listed by the study as associated with cytomegalovirus. In a later genetic analysis, fewer N-insertions in productive TCRs were reported among donors in an Asian-associated ancestry cluster than the roughly 640-donor mean. Most TCR sequences were seen in very few donors, while some public TCRs were found in many individuals. Most CMV-associated TCR beta chains appeared to be HLA-restricted in a later analysis, and the HLA associations seemed to be driven largely by CMV exposure. In vitro tests confirmed that three of the cytomegalovirus-associated TCR beta chains recognize cytomegalovirus antigens. A later analysis found that HLA-associated TCR beta chains were more clonally expanded and had lower generation probabilities than equally common non-associated chains. Specific HLA alleles were associated with about 17,000 TCR beta sequences at a false discovery rate of 0.05 in a later analysis. V-gene and J-gene trimming of TCR beta chains was associated with a missense DCLRE1C variant in a later genetic analysis, and the association was replicated in an independent cohort. The 87-base-pair reads could not distinguish some IMGT-functional V segments, including TRBV6-2 and TRBV6-3, so those segments were excluded. Assigning TCR associations to individual alleles was difficult when HLA alleles, especially DR and DQ, strongly co-occurred. Several of the top co-occurrence clusters appeared to be linked to parvovirus B19, influenza, CMV and Epstein-Barr virus, according to a later analysis. According to a later analysis, TCR association rates differed among HLA loci, with DRB1 alleles showing the most associated TCRs and HLA-C alleles showing the fewest. Because counts were too low, roughly 17 rarely observed V segments, including chromosome 9 orphons, were left out of the earlier analysis of a few hundred of the donors. In both the original and validation cohorts, the classifier was reported to diagnose cytomegalovirus status with high specificity and sensitivity. Roughly uniform sequencing depth across donors was assumed in presence/absence analyses, although this assumption may not hold.

In total, 630 or so healthy bone marrow donors made up the cohort. Cohort members were all nominally healthy when sampled, although unrecorded immune exposures were likely present. The donor was CMV seropositive and was included in the group of 250 to 300 seropositive cohort members. A peripheral blood sample was collected from each donor, and TCR beta sequencing was performed on peripheral blood mononuclear cells. Genomic DNA was extracted from the blood cell samples with the Qiagen DNeasy Blood Extraction Kit. From the cysteine up to the phenylalanine, the CDR3 has a length of 16 residues. Left in the record is the CDR3 DNA by itself, 48 bases read in frame from the first base. CDR1 and CDR2 are read off the germline V gene as MRHNA and SNTAGT. Germline trimming: 4 bases from V, 5 bases from J; junction bases outside gene matches: 8. The library was made by the immunoSEQ multiplex PCR assay. A mixture of 60 forward primers for TCR Vbeta segments and 13 reverse primers for TCR Jbeta segments was used in the multiplex PCR. The CDR3 region of rearranged TCR beta genes was amplified from genomic DNA with a multiplex PCR assay. The amplified TCR beta libraries were sequenced on the Illumina HiSeq System as 87-base-pair reads. The paper's data handling went like this. A later analysis counted about 76 million unique TCR beta chains across the roughly 700 repertoires, and 9.5 million to 11 million of these chains were shared by at least two donors. To remove PCR and sequencing errors, raw reads were error-corrected and collapsed into unique sequences using a nearest-neighbor algorithm that merged closely related sequences. CDR3 sequences were aligned to IMGT reference sequences to assign V, D and J gene segments. For a sequence to be retained, at least a six-nucleotide match to both a V gene segment and a J gene segment was required. Rearrangements were called productive when the CDR3 lacked stop codons and stayed in frame with V and J; all others were non-productive. Following IMGT convention, CDR3 was defined as the stretch from the second conserved V-encoded cysteine up to the conserved J-encoded phenylalanine. The earlier analysis of 587 of the donors excluded sequences that lacked an unambiguous match to a single V gene segment. An earlier analysis of several hundred of the donors called V segments functional above 56.7% productive rearrangements and segregating when the between-donor standard deviation exceeded 5%. A statistical classification framework was developed to diagnose cytomegalovirus status using the catalog of TCR beta chain sequences. In a later analysis, TCR nucleotide sequences were compared against IMGT/GENE-DB human TR gene sequences so that V and J genes could be assigned. The TCRdist pipeline was used in a later analysis to assign CDR3 sequences and most-parsimonious VDJ recombination scenarios. In a later analysis, every TCR beta chain was defined by the combination of its CDR3 amino acid sequence and its V-gene family, and reads without a unique V-gene family were dropped. As a way to deal with suspected cross-contamination and a sequencing artifact, a later analysis dropped approximately 570 nucleotide sequences that were highly shared and had low generation probability. For each public chain, a later analysis derived a clonal expansion index from normalized ranks of inferred template counts within each repertoire. Generation probabilities in a later analysis came from a VDJ recombination model fitted to out-of-frame rearrangements, and those results were checked against IGoR. In a later analysis, hypergeometric tests were used to score TCR-TCR, TCR-HLA and TCR-CMV co-occurrence, with a repertoire-size bias correction applied to TCR pairs. To estimate false discovery rates, a later analysis permuted the HLA or CMV assignments 20 times. A later analysis grouped co-occurring TCRs with DBSCAN, adding TCRdist sequence similarity when clustering within HLA-allele-positive subsets. Co-occurrence clustering excluded repertoires with fewer than 30,000 or more than 120,000 public chains, plus five with anomalous nucleotide sharing. Sourced from immuneACCESS, this table was stored by TCRdb with only in-frame sequences that have V and J called. A share of the clones is absent; for the studies checked, an unresolved V gene accounts for under half, and the remainder has no known explanation. The V and J calls and clone size are taken from that table; D and trimming were inferred from the DNA. The sample has around 14,000 clones on record, 55% to 75% of them singletons. Of the sample, more than 15% is held by the ten largest clones.

Recombination linked TRBV6-4 to TRBJ2-3; TRBD2 lines up with 11 middle nucleotides. Sequencing was carried out using PBMCs. This TCR came from a woman between 45 and 65 years old in good health and CMV-seropositive. The CDR3 protein: CASSATGTSGKDTQYF. The nucleotides read TGTGCCAGCAGTGCAACCGGGACTAGCGGAAAAGATACGCAGTATTTT.